The 19 T cell receptor beta chains in this list originate from one sample, sequenced in a study of blood T cell repertoires in COVID-19. The data were produced by immunoSEQ multiplex PCR, yet TCRdb's version contains in-frame clones alone and is incomplete. The sample shows 300,000 to 400,000 clones, 75% to 90% of them seen only once. Sequenced sample: PBMCs or T cells enriched from blood (not recorded which). The receptors come from a man aged 55 to 70 who had recovered from COVID-19.

The chain uses TRBV7-2 and TRBJ2-3, with 7 bases matching TRBD1. The CDR3 runs 15 residues. V gave up 5 bases and J gave up 6 bases; unmatched junction bases: 11. Per germline, CDR1 SGHTA and CDR2 FQGNSA. The CDR3 loop is CASSTRQGARDTQYF. In DNA, the CDR3 is TGTGCCAGCAGCACCCGACAGGGCGCCCGCGATACGCAGTATTTT.

In its sample, this clone was seen once. This chain connects TRBV14 to TRBJ2-1; 8 bases map to TRBD2. Germline V gene data show CDR1 as SGHDN and CDR2 as FVKESK. The V gene end was trimmed by 4 bases and the J gene end by 4 bases; junction bases not matched to a gene: 12. The CDR3 loop spans 17 amino acids. DNA for the CDR3: TGTGCCAGCAGCCTAACAAACCCTAGCGGGTTATACAATGAGCAGTTCTTC. It is translated as CASSLTNPSGLYNEQFF. The full variable domain, rest sourced from reference TRBV14 and TRBJ2-1, is EAGVTQFPSHSVIEKGQTVTLRCDPISGHDNLYWYRRVMGKEIKFLLHFVKESKQDESGMPNNRFLAERTGGTYSTLKVQPAELEDSGVYFCASSLTNPSGLYNEQFFGPGTRLTVL.

J is TRBJ2-7 and V is TRBV5-4, with D possibly being TRBD1 (6 bases). The CDR3 spans 13 residues. V lost 3 bases to trimming and J lost 3 bases, with 10 bases between them. Germline values: CDR1 SGHNT, CDR2 YYREEE (reference sequence). The CDR3: CASSSKQGYEQYF. In DNA form, the CDR3 reads TGTGCCAGCAGCTCCAAACAGGGCTACGAGCAGTACTTC.

The chain is built from TRBV7-6 and TRBJ2-7; 13 bases are shared with TRBD2. The V gene's germline CDR1 is SGHVS and CDR2 FNYEAQ. Unmatched junction bases numbered 6, after V lost 5 bases and J lost 2 bases. The CDR3 totals 16 residues. CDR3: CASSIGLAGEAYEQYF. CDR3 in DNA: TGTGCCAGCAGCATAGGACTAGCGGGAGAGGCCTACGAGCAGTACTTC. The variable domain in full, with the rest retrieved from reference TRBV7-6 and TRBJ2-7, is GAGVSQSPRYKVTKRGQDVALRCDPISGHVSLYWYRQALGQGPEFLTYFNYEAQQDKSGLPNDRFSAERPEGSISTLTIQRTEQRDSAMYRCASSIGLAGEAYEQYFGPGTRLTVT.

The CDR3 region is CASRTGNTGELFF. The CDR3 bases are TGTGCCAGCCGGACAGGGAACACCGGGGAGCTGTTTTTT. V usage is TRBV6-5 and J usage is TRBJ2-2; 7 bases match TRBD1. The ends lost 8 bases at V and 1 base at J; junction bases unmatched: 1. Germline values: CDR1 MNHEY, CDR2 SVGAGI. The CDR3 runs 13 residues.

CDR3 amino acids: CASSLTLRGSPGLGNEQFF. As DNA, the CDR3 is TGCGCCAGCAGCTTGACGCTCAGGGGAAGCCCCGGCCTGGGGAATGAGCAGTTCTTC. The V gene is TRBV5-1, the J gene TRBJ2-1; a possible D gene is TRBD1 (6 bases). Deletions cut 1 base from V and 7 bases from J, with 27 bases between. The germline V gene has CDR1 SGHRS and CDR2 YFSETQ. The CDR3 is 19 residues long. Combining the CDR3 with reference TRBV5-1 and TRBJ2-1 gives the whole variable domain KAGVTQTPRYLIKTRGQQVTLSCSPISGHRSVSWYQQTPGQGLQFLFEYFSETQRNKGNFPGRFSGRQFSNSRSEMNVSTLELGDSALYLCASSLTLRGSPGLGNEQFFGPGTRLTVL.

The chain has TRBV20-1 and TRBJ2-3; 7 bases line up with TRBD1. Germline assignment: CDR1 DFQATT and CDR2 SNEGSKA (reference sequence). V lost 5 bases, J lost 4 bases, and 9 bases stayed unmatched. This CDR3 is 14 amino acids long. As DNA, the CDR3 is TGCAGTGCTCGTGATAGTCAGGGGGCAGATACGCAGTATTTT. This translates into CSARDSQGADTQYF.

The chain recombines TRBV6-1 with TRBJ1-1; D is perhaps TRBD1 (5 bases). The CDR3 contains 13 residues. V gave up 2 bases and J gave up 4 bases, with 8 bases separating them. Germline V CDR1 and CDR2: MNHNS, SASEGT. The CDR3 DNA reads TGTGCCAGCAGTGAAAGGCAGGGCACTGAAGCTTTCTTT. It encodes CASSERQGTEAFF.

CDR3 loop: CASSPVAGGPRYEQYF. Written as DNA, the CDR3 is TGTGCCAGCAGCCCGGTAGCGGGAGGGCCTAGATACGAGCAGTACTTC. This chain links TRBV7-9 with TRBJ2-7, with TRBD2 identical over 11 bases. CDR3 length: 16 amino acids. J lost 4 bases, V lost 5 bases, and 10 bases had no gene match. Germline CDR1 SEHNR, CDR2 FQNEAQ (reference sequence).

The chain combines TRBV28 with TRBJ2-1; 9 positions match TRBD1. The CDR3 totals 14 residues. V dropped 8 bases and J dropped 7; count of bases not matched to a gene: 9. In germline, CDR1 is MDHEN, CDR2 SYDVKM. The CDR3 reads CASGRDRVMNEQFF. The CDR3 DNA sequence: TGTGCCAGCGGCCGGGACAGGGTTATGAATGAGCAGTTCTTC.

This clone occurred a few times. The rearrangement joins TRBV3-1 (or the pseudogene TRBV3-2) to TRBJ2-7, with 7 bases identical to TRBD1. The CDR3 covers 15 residues. The V gene end was trimmed by 3 bases and the J gene end by 1 base; junction bases not matched to a gene: 6. Germline lookup yields CDR1 LGHDT and CDR2 YNNKEL (reference sequence). The CDR3 here is CASSQGDSISYEQYF. The CDR3 nucleotides read TGTGCCAGCAGCCAGGGGGACAGTATTTCCTACGAGCAGTACTTC.

This clone was counted between two and nine times. The chain recombines TRBV2 with TRBJ1-5; D gene unclear. V was pared by 6 bases and J by 0 bases, with 12 bases between. This CDR3 region has 15 residues. CDR1 SNHLY and CDR2 FYNNEI come from the germline V gene. Here the CDR3 DNA reads TGTGCCAGCAGGGCGGGAGGAAATAGCAATCAGCCCCAGCATTTT. It yields the protein CASRAGGNSNQPQHF.

This clone was seen just once. The chain is built from TRBV5-1 and TRBJ1-6, with no clear D. The V end was cut by 0 bases, the J end by 4 bases, with 14 bases between. CDR1 SGHRS and CDR2 YFSETQ come from the germline V gene. The length of the CDR3 is 17 residues. CDR3 bases: TGCGCCAGCAGCTTGGGTCTCAGGCCACTTTATAATTCACCCCTCCACTTT. This codes for CASSLGLRPLYNSPLHF.

Points on this clone: The sample contains more than one DNA sequence encoding this CDR3. The rearrangement links TRBV9 to TRBJ2-1, with 11 bases matching TRBD2. The CDR3 loop spans 15 amino acids. Trimming cost V 1 base and J 3 bases; bases outside gene matches: 0. Looked up from germline, CDR1 is SGDLS and CDR2 is YYNGEE. The CDR3 loop reads CASSVTSGSYNEQFF. The CDR3 nucleotides are TGTGCCAGCAGCGTAACTAGCGGGAGCTACAATGAGCAGTTCTTC.

J is TRBJ2-3 and V is TRBV28; 9 positions match TRBD2. The V and J ends lost 6 bases and 5 bases, in that order; junction bases with no gene match: 9. Germline V CDR1 and CDR2: MDHEN, SYDVKM. This CDR3 contains 15 residues. The CDR3 here is CASRIAGEVRDTQYF. In nucleotides, the CDR3 is TGTGCCAGCAGGATAGCGGGAGAGGTCAGAGATACGCAGTATTTT.

In this sample, this clone turned up a few times. The same CDR3 is also encoded by other DNA sequences in this sample. The chain is built from TRBV6-2 or TRBV6-3 and TRBJ1-2; 7 bases fit TRBD1. The V gene's germline CDR1 is MNHEY and CDR2 SVGEGT. After removal of 5 bases from V and 3 bases from J, the junction contained 6 bases not matched to a gene. CDR3 length: 14 amino acids. The CDR3 nucleotides are TGTGCCAGCAGTGACCCACAGGGGTACTATGGCTACACCTTC. This encodes CASSDPQGYYGYTF.

V is TRBV4-3 and J is TRBJ1-3, with D possibly matching TRBD1 (5 bases). The CDR3 covers 17 residues. Germline V gene data show CDR1 as LGHNA and CDR2 as YSLEER. Deletions cut 1 base from V and 0 bases from J, with 13 bases between. The CDR3 here is CASSQGGGGFSGNTIYF. The CDR3, as DNA: TGCGCCAGCAGCCAAGGTGGGGGGGGTTTCTCTGGAAACACCATATATTTT.

The V and J genes are TRBV5-4 and TRBJ2-5; 7 bases map to TRBD2. From germline, CDR1 is SGHNT and CDR2 YYREEE (reference sequence). This CDR3 region has 14 residues. J gave up 6 bases and V 0 bases, and 5 bases lay outside the gene matches. The CDR3 sequence is CASSLAGREKTQYF. In nucleotides, the CDR3 is TGTGCCAGCAGCTTGGCTGGGAGGGAAAAGACCCAGTACTTC.

This chain links TRBV30 with TRBJ1-1; D possibly corresponds to TRBD1 (6 bases). V dropped 4 bases and J dropped 5 bases, with 14 bases sitting between them. The CDR3 totals 13 residues. Germline V gives CDR1 GTSNPN, CDR2 SVGIG (reference sequence). Written as DNA, the CDR3 is TGTGCCTGGACCAGGACAGAAAAGACTGAAGCTTTCTTT. It is translated as CAWTRTEKTEAFF.